These 19 T cell receptor beta chains were all obtained from the same sample, sequenced in a study of cytomegalovirus exposure and HLA in healthy donors. PCR primers comprised 60 Vbeta and 13 Jbeta primers. TCRdb's copy holds only in-frame clones and misses some; the assay was immunoSEQ multiplex PCR. The table has some 180,000 clones, approximately 80% seen once. The specimen was PBMCs. Source of these receptors: a girl between 10 and 17 years old in good health and CMV-seropositive.

V usage is TRBV6-4 and J usage is TRBJ2-1; 10 positions agree with TRBD2. The CDR3 contains 15 residues. Germline CDR1 and CDR2: MRHNA and SNTAGT. Unmatched junction bases numbered 3, after V lost 5 bases and J lost 2 bases. CDR3 sequence reads: CASSSGRAPYNEQFF. Written as DNA, the CDR3 is TGTGCCAGCAGTAGCGGGAGGGCCCCCTACAATGAGCAGTTCTTC.

The CDR3 loop reads CASSLAGFGGRIYNEQFF. CDR3 in DNA: TGTGCCAGCAGCTTAGCAGGTTTTGGCGGGAGGATATACAATGAGCAGTTCTTC. V usage is TRBV7-2 and J usage is TRBJ2-1, with 8 positions matching TRBD2. Germline V gene lookup returns CDR1 SGHTA and CDR2 FQGNSA. The junction had 11 bases not matched to a gene; V was cut back by 0 bases and J by 4 bases. The CDR3 contains 18 residues.

This chain connects TRBV10-2 to TRBJ2-1; TRBD2 is a possible D gene (6 bases). The CDR3 is 15 residues long. Germline lookup yields CDR1 WSHSY and CDR2 SAAADI. The V gene lost 6 bases and the J gene lost 5 bases, with 17 bases spanning the gap. As DNA, the CDR3 is TGCGCCAGCAGCATTGGGCCCGGGAGTCACAATGAGCAGTTCTTC. Protein: CASSIGPGSHNEQFF.

The sample holds a few counts of this clone. The rearrangement uses TRBV6-5 and TRBJ1-1; 9 bases match TRBD1. This CDR3 contains 12 residues. The V and J ends lost 5 bases and 11 bases, in that order; junction bases with no gene match: 6. In germline, CDR1 is MNHEY, CDR2 SVGAGI. In nucleotides, the CDR3 is TGTGCCAGCAGTCCGGGACAGGGTTGGGCTTTCTTT. Translated: CASSPGQGWAFF.

The rearrangement links TRBV2 to TRBJ2-4, with 7 positions matching TRBD1. Per germline, CDR1 SNHLY and CDR2 FYNNEI. CDR3 length equals 15 residues. With 1 base clipped from V and 5 bases from J, the junction kept 5 bases outside the gene matches. CDR3 sequence: CASSEEGTAQNIQYF. The CDR3 nucleotides are TGTGCCAGCAGTGAAGAAGGGACAGCTCAAAACATTCAGTACTTC.

This clone was counted only a few times. The gene calls are TRBV6-6 and TRBJ2-1; TRBD2 aligns across 7 bases. This CDR3 has 12 amino acids. After removal of 8 bases from V and 6 bases from J, the junction contained 4 bases not matched to a gene. Looked up from germline, CDR1 is MNHNY and CDR2 is SVGAGI (reference sequence). The CDR3 reads CASAGDFNEQFF. DNA of the CDR3: TGTGCCAGCGCGGGAGACTTCAATGAGCAGTTCTTC.

The rearrangement uses TRBV5-4 and TRBJ2-3, with D maybe TRBD2 (6 bases). Trimming pared 0 bases from V and 6 bases from J, leaving 14 bases between. The CDR3 has 15 amino acids. From germline, CDR1 is SGHNT and CDR2 YYREEE (reference sequence). The CDR3: CASSLGGLAMDTQYF. The CDR3 bases are TGTGCCAGCAGCTTGGGAGGTCTAGCGATGGATACGCAGTATTTT.

The chain combines TRBV15 with TRBJ2-1; TRBD1 agrees at 8 bases. CDR3 length: 14 residues. V was pared by 2 bases and J by 8 bases, with 5 bases of the junction left unmatched. CDR1 LNHNV and CDR2 YYDKDF come from the germline V gene (reference sequence). The CDR3 region is CATSRSQGADEQFF. The DNA of the CDR3 is TGTGCCACCAGCAGATCCCAGGGGGCAGATGAGCAGTTCTTC.

The chain joins TRBV5-6 to TRBJ2-7; 7 bases agree with TRBD1. This CDR3 has 14 residues. J gave up 5 bases and V 2 bases, and 7 bases lay outside the gene matches. CDR1 SGHDT and CDR2 YYEEEE come from the germline V gene. CDR3 region: CASSFGNRGHEQYF. As DNA, the CDR3 is TGTGCCAGCAGCTTTGGGAACAGGGGCCACGAGCAGTACTTC.

The J gene is TRBJ1-1, the V gene TRBV30, with D possibly matching TRBD1 (6 bases). This CDR3 is 11 amino acids long. Germline loops: CDR1 GTSNPN, CDR2 SVGIG (reference sequence). Trimming shortened V by 5 bases and J by 6 bases, and 10 bases separated the two germline ends. CDR3 in amino acids: CAWASGAEAFF. The CDR3 nucleotides are TGTGCCTGGGCCTCAGGGGCTGAAGCTTTCTTT.

In this sample, this clone turned up a few times. The V and J genes are TRBV4-1 and TRBJ1-5; no reliable D call. V was trimmed by 2 bases and J by 4 bases, leaving 6 bases between them. Germline V CDR1 and CDR2: MGHRA, YSYEKL. This CDR3 region has 13 residues. In nucleotides, the CDR3 is TGCGCCAGCAGCCAACCGGGGAATCAGCCCCAGCATTTT. The encoded protein is CASSQPGNQPQHF.

This chain joins TRBV25-1 and TRBJ1-1; TRBD1 is a possible D gene (6 bases). Per the germline V gene, CDR1 is MGHDK and CDR2 is SYGVNS. This CDR3 is built from 16 residues. V lost 0 bases to trimming and J lost 1 base, with 12 bases between them. CDR3 sequence (DNA): TGTGCCAGCAGTGAATATGAAGGGGGTAGGAACACTGAAGCTTTCTTT. This encodes CASSEYEGGRNTEAFF.

The genes are TRBV2 and TRBJ1-2; possible D gene TRBD1, 5 bases. CDR3 size: 11 residues. Trimming shortened V by 7 bases and J by 8 bases, and 11 bases separated the two germline ends. The germline V gene encodes CDR1 SNHLY and CDR2 FYNNEI. The CDR3 here is CASTGGGGYTF. CDR3 in DNA: TGTGCCAGCACGGGGGGAGGAGGCTACACCTTC.

The chain joins TRBV6-1 to TRBJ2-3, with 7 positions matching TRBD1. In germline, CDR1 is MNHNS, CDR2 SASEGT. This CDR3 comprises 17 residues. The ends lost 4 bases at V and 2 bases at J; junction bases unmatched: 12. CDR3 sequence (DNA): TGTGCCAGCAGTGTGTCAGAGACAGGGCCCTACACAGATACGCAGTATTTT. This encodes CASSVSETGPYTDTQYF.

The chain joins TRBV6-5 to TRBJ2-1; 7 bases are a match to TRBD1. This CDR3 is 15 amino acids long. The V and J ends lost 6 bases and 2 bases, in that order; junction bases with no gene match: 7. From germline, CDR1 is MNHEY and CDR2 SVGAGI. The CDR3 nucleotides are TGTGCCAGCAGCGTAGGACAGGTCACCTACAATGAGCAGTTCTTC. Translation gives CASSVGQVTYNEQFF.

This chain links TRBV6-6 with TRBJ2-1; 7 bases agree with TRBD1. The ends lost 0 bases at V and 9 bases at J; junction bases unmatched: 8. Germline-derived CDR1 and CDR2 are MNHNY and SVGAGI (reference sequence). The CDR3 totals 15 residues. As DNA, the CDR3 is TGTGCCAGCAGTTACTCAGGCAGGGGGAAAATTGAGCAGTTCTTC. Amino acid sequence: CASSYSGRGKIEQFF.

This chain connects TRBV30 to TRBJ1-5; 10 bases fit TRBD1. CDR1 and CDR2 from the germline V gene are GTSNPN and SVGIG (reference sequence). With V trimmed by 6 bases and J by 5 bases, 4 bases remained unmatched. The CDR3 contains 13 residues. CDR3 coding DNA: TGTGCCTGCGGACAGGGGGGCGATCAGCCCCAGCATTTT. It translates to CACGQGGDQPQHF.

V gene TRBV14 combines with J gene TRBJ1-1; D is uncertain. The germline CDR1 and CDR2 sequences are SGHDN and FVKESK. Trimming removed 4 bases from V and 1 base from J, with 16 bases in between. The CDR3 spans 16 residues. CDR3 protein: CASSPLPPPKNTEAFF. CDR3 DNA: TGTGCCAGCAGCCCACTCCCGCCCCCAAAGAACACTGAAGCTTTCTTT.

The J gene is TRBJ2-7, the V gene TRBV4-1; D is ambiguous. This CDR3 has 16 residues. The germline gives CDR1 MGHRA, CDR2 YSYEKL. V was trimmed by 0 bases and J by 2 bases, leaving 14 bases between them. The CDR3 sequence: CASSQDPTLPPYEQYF. CDR3 sequence (DNA): TGCGCCAGCAGCCAAGATCCCACACTACCCCCCTACGAGCAGTACTTC.